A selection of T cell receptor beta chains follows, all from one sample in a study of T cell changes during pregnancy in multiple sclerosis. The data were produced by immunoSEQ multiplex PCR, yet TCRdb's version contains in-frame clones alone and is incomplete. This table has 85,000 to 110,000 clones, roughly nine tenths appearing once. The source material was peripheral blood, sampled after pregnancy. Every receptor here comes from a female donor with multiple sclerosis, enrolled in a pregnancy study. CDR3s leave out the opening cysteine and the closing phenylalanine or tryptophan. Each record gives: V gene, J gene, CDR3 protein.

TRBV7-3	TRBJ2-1	ASSLSGGKGEQF
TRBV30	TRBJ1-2	AWRGDTYYGYT
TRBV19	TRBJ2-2	ASSIDLPIAGDTGELF
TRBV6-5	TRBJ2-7	ASGTGGEQY
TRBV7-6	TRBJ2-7	ASSRTGVSYEQY
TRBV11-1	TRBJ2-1	ASSPTGTGTYNEQF
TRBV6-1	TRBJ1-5	ASSEVGGFNQPQH
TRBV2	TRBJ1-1	ASRPRAGATEAF
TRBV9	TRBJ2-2	ASSPLDRGLTGELF
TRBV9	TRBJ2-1	ASSVVGGRKGLAGGPNSYNEQF
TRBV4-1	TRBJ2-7	ASSHPGQDYEQY
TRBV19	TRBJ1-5	ASSYWGQENQPQH
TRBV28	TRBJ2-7	ASSPEVLMVSYEQY
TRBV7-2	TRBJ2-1	ASSPWVSGPASYNEQF
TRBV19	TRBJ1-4	ASSTGTTNEKLF
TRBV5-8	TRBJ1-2	ASSRRTANYGYT
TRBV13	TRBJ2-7	ASTIGGATYEQY
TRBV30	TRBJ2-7	AWTPRTSAYEQY
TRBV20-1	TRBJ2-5	SASPRETQY
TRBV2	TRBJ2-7	ASTPTYEQY
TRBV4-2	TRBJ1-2	ASSQESGQGLIYGYT
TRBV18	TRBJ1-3	ASSPPGGAGNTIY
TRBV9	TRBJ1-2	ASTQGAGQVYGYT
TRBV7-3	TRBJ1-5	ASSQQH
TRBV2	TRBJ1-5	ASSPQGLDNQPQH
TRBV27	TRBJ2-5	ASSWTGAETQY
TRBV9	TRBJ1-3	ASAAGNTIY
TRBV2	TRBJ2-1	ASKTAPWGQKVNEQF
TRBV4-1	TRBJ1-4	ASSQDLRQGAKLF
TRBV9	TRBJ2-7	ASSVVGGPEYEQY
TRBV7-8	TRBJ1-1	ATQQGAHPGTEAF
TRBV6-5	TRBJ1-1	ASSLRDRRLGAF
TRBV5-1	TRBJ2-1	ASSLAGGNFNEQF
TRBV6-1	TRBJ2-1	ASRAGTSGGYEQF
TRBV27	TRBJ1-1	ASTEEGMGSTEAF
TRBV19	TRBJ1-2	ASSSGGAANGYT
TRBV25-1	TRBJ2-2	ASSGQGDTGELF
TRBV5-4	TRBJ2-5	ASSVLAGSQETQY